The entry below describes one TCR beta chain. This CDR3 spans 14 amino acids. Germline assignment: CDR1 SGHAT and CDR2 FQNNGV. Trimming shortened V by 6 bases and J by 6 bases, and 12 bases separated the two germline ends. In assigning cohorts, the study relied on participant-reported clinical history. Among Cohort 3 donors, those recovered had two negative PCRs, clearance, or symptom resolution. The sample originates from a study of blood T cell repertoires in COVID-19. Study information: Both acute and convalescent COVID-19 samples were obtained from the United States, Italy and Spain.

As originally analysed: Amplification of reference gene primers provided the estimated nucleated cell counts. The data were produced by immunoSEQ multiplex PCR, yet TCRdb's version contains in-frame clones alone and is incomplete. The DNA gave D and trimming, while V, J and clone size come from that table. In the table there are roughly 330,000 clones, 80% to 90% of which are singletons. The sequencing input was PBMCs or T cells enriched from blood (not recorded which). This chain connects TRBV11-2 to TRBJ1-6; D call uncertain. The TCR sequence derives from a woman in her 30s who had recovered from COVID-19. Here the CDR3 DNA reads TGTGCCAGCAGACGACCGGGAGGTAATTCACCCCTCCACTTT. It encodes CASRRPGGNSPLHF.